The present entry profiles one T cell receptor (beta chain) with its context. The antigen is unknown. Enrollment shut out patients with autoimmune disease history or systemic immunosuppression. The data originate from a study of OX40 agonist ivuxolimab in advanced cancers. For the study at large: Administration of intravenous ivuxolimab to patients occurred every 2 weeks at 0.01 to 10 mg/kg.

Using immunoSEQ multiplex PCR, the repertoire was profiled, and TCRdb retains in-frame clones only, with some absent. Here the sample spans about 86,000 clones, around nine tenths being singletons. Germline V CDR1 and CDR2: GTSNPN, SVGIG (reference sequence). Trimming stripped 5 bases from V and 0 bases from J, with 13 bases between. This CDR3 is built from 15 residues. Points from the study as a whole: The 0.1-3.0 mg/kg partial responders had among the lowest clonal expansion.

The material was CD4+ or CD8+ T cells sorted from blood, obtained in a trial of the OX40 agonist ivuxolimab. This clonotype was obtained from an adult with an advanced solid tumor such as melanoma, head and neck, liver or kidney cancer. The chain combines TRBV30 with TRBJ1-4; D possibly corresponds to TRBD1 (5 bases). The CDR3 DNA follows: TGTGCCTGGGGGCGGGGCGTTGCAACTAATGAAAAACTGTTTTTT. This gives the protein CAWGRGVATNEKLFF.